Below, 18 T cell receptor beta chains from the same sample are listed, as sequenced in a study of T-cell memory formation after mild COVID-19. TCRdb reprocessed the 5' RACE reads with MiXCR, giving one entry per CDR3 protein. The sample has 150,000 to 200,000 distinct CDR3 sequences; 25% to 40% are singletons. The material sequenced was PBMCs or a T cell subset sorted from them (not recorded which). Receptor source: an adult woman who had mild COVID-19 (a few samples of this study predate the infection). Cell type and time point are not known.

The rearrangement joins TRBV15 to TRBJ1-1; D unclear. V lost 0 bases, J lost 3 bases, and 5 bases lay in between. The CDR3 is 13 amino acids. Germline loops: CDR1 LNHNV, CDR2 YYDKDF (reference sequence). The CDR3 is CATSREPDTEAFF. DNA of the CDR3: TGTGCCACCAGCAGAGAGCCGGACACTGAAGCTTTCTTT.

The rearrangement uses TRBV29-1 and TRBJ1-1, with D hard to call. CDR1 SQVTM and CDR2 ANQGSEA come from the germline V gene. The CDR3 consists of 11 residues. V dropped 7 bases and J dropped 11 bases, with 17 bases sitting between them. The CDR3 sequence: CSASGDPWAFF. The CDR3 DNA follows: TGCAGCGCTTCAGGTGACCCCTGGGCTTTCTTT.

The chain has TRBV7-6 and TRBJ2-7; perhaps TRBD2 as D (5 bases). Per germline, CDR1 SGHVS and CDR2 FNYEAQ. The CDR3 has 12 amino acids. Trimming took 6 bases from V and 6 from J, leaving 12 bases between them. The CDR3, as DNA: TGTGCCAGCAGTCCAGGACGGGGCGAGCAGTACTTC. The encoded protein is CASSPGRGEQYF.

The chain links TRBV6-2 or TRBV6-3 to TRBJ2-1, with TRBD2 as a possible D gene (6 bases). V dropped 8 bases and J dropped 4 bases, with 15 bases sitting between them. CDR3 length: 14 amino acids. From germline, CDR1 is MNHEY and CDR2 SVGEGT. The CDR3 nucleotides are TGTGCCAGCTGCCCGGGACTGCCATACAATGAGCAGTTCTTC. Residues: CASCPGLPYNEQFF.

CDR3 sequence reads: CATSRETTGITEAFF. DNA of the CDR3: TGTGCCACCAGCAGAGAAACTACAGGGATCACTGAAGCTTTCTTT. V and J are TRBV15 and TRBJ1-1; possible D gene TRBD1, 6 bases. Germline V lookup: CDR1 LNHNV, CDR2 YYDKDF (reference sequence). V lost 0 bases, J lost 4 bases, and 12 bases lay in between. The CDR3 is 15 amino acids.

This clonotype has more than one count but fewer than ten. This sequence joins TRBV4-3 and TRBJ2-1, with TRBD2 identical over 8 bases. There are 15 residues in the CDR3. Germline loops: CDR1 LGHNA, CDR2 YSLEER. With V trimmed by 1 base and J by 4 bases, 3 bases remained unmatched. Here the CDR3 reads CASSQGRGGYNEQFF. The DNA for the CDR3 is TGCGCCAGCAGCCAAGGCCGGGGGGGGTACAATGAGCAGTTCTTC.

In this sample, this clonotype turned up a few times. This chain uses TRBV20-1 with TRBJ2-2; D unclear. Germline CDR1 and CDR2: DFQATT and SNEGSKA (reference sequence). This CDR3 is built from 13 residues. Trimming stripped 6 bases from V and 0 bases from J, with 8 bases between. For the CDR3, the DNA is TGCAGTGCGGCAGGACCGAACACCGGGGAGCTGTTTTTT. It is translated as CSAAGPNTGELFF.

CDR3 loop: CAISEDVSVSYEQYF. CDR3 coding DNA: TGTGCCATCAGTGAGGACGTCAGCGTCTCCTACGAGCAGTACTTC. The chain joins TRBV10-3 to TRBJ2-7; D is uncertain. Per germline, CDR1 ENHRY and CDR2 SYGVKD. The CDR3 sequence is 15 residues long. Deletions cut 2 bases from V and 0 bases from J, with 11 bases between.

The count of this clonotype is one. The chain is built from TRBV20-1 and TRBJ2-5; perhaps D is TRBD1 or TRBD2 (6 bases each). There are 15 residues in the CDR3. Between the trimmed V and J ends, which lost 5 bases and 5 bases, there was a span of 21 bases. Germline CDR1 and CDR2: DFQATT and SNEGSKA (reference sequence). Written as DNA, the CDR3 is TGCAGTGCTCATCGGACCCTCCGGGGGCGGGAGACCCAGTACTTC. This sequence encodes CSAHRTLRGRETQYF.

This clonotype showed up just a few times. This chain joins TRBV4-1 and TRBJ2-1, with 16 bases fitting TRBD2. This CDR3 comprises 16 residues. CDR1 is MGHRA, CDR2 YSYEKL, per germline. Trimming cost V 0 bases and J 14 bases; bases outside gene matches: 7. CDR3 in DNA: TGCGCCAGCAGCCAAGAGGGACTAGCGGGAGGGGGTTATAAGTTCTTC. Translating it yields CASSQEGLAGGGYKFF.

V and J are TRBV12-3 or TRBV12-4 and TRBJ2-7; 8 bases align to TRBD1. The CDR3 runs 15 residues. Trimming at V came to 6 bases and at J to 0 bases, leaving 7 bases not matched to a gene. CDR3 DNA: TGTGCCAGCAGCCCCGGACAGGGCAGCTCCTACGAGCAGTACTTC. Its translation is CASSPGQGSSYEQYF.

The gene calls are TRBV5-4 and TRBJ2-6; D remains unclear. Trimming left V 4 bases short and J 1 base short, with 6 bases between. From germline, CDR1 is SGHNT and CDR2 YYREEE (reference sequence). The CDR3 spans 14 residues. CDR3 in DNA: TGTGCCAGCAGCAATGTATCTGGGGCCAACGTCCTGACTTTC. Translating it yields CASSNVSGANVLTF. Combining the CDR3 with reference TRBV5-4 and TRBJ2-6 gives the whole variable domain ETGVTQSPTHLIKTRGQQVTLRCSSQSGHNTVSWYQQALGQGPQFIFQYYREEENGRGNFPPRFSGLQFPNYSSELNVNALELDDSALYLCASSNVSGANVLTFGAGSRLTVL.

The chain links TRBV6-6 to TRBJ1-2; 9 bases agree with TRBD1. CDR1 is MNHNY, CDR2 SVGAGI, per germline (reference sequence). The CDR3 loop spans 20 amino acids. J lost 6 bases, V lost 0 bases, and 20 bases had no gene match. This CDR3 reads CASSYSILVRPGQGGHGYTF. The CDR3 coding sequence is TGTGCCAGCAGTTACTCGATCTTAGTGAGGCCGGGACAGGGAGGCCATGGCTACACCTTC.

The CDR3 DNA follows: TGTGCCAGCAGCCTCAGGGGTGGAGGCTACACCTTC. It encodes CASSLRGGGYTF. This sequence joins TRBV7-2 and TRBJ1-2, with D perhaps matching TRBD1 (6 bases). Trimming took off 5 bases at V and 8 bases at J, with 12 bases between the two ends. The CDR3 has 12 residues. CDR1 is SGHTA and CDR2 is FQGNSA in the germline V gene.

This sequence joins TRBV19 and TRBJ1-4; D is uncertain. Germline-derived CDR1 and CDR2 are LNHDA and SQIVND (reference sequence). The CDR3 loop spans 15 amino acids. V lost 5 bases, J lost 7 bases, and 17 bases lay in between. CDR3 amino acids: CASSLLPAIGEKLFF. Here the CDR3 DNA reads TGTGCCAGTAGTTTATTGCCGGCAATAGGTGAAAAACTGTTTTTT.

This clonotype was counted only a few times. The rearrangement joins TRBV29-1 to TRBJ2-3, with 7 bases aligning to TRBD2. Unmatched junction bases numbered 4, after V lost 7 bases and J lost 3 bases. This CDR3 comprises 12 residues. Germline CDR1 is SQVTM and CDR2 is ANQGSEA. The CDR3 reads CSAGGSTDTQYF. CDR3 DNA: TGCAGCGCCGGGGGGAGTACAGATACGCAGTATTTT.

The rearrangement joins TRBV7-3 to TRBJ1-2; TRBD1 agrees at 7 bases. V was clipped by 5 bases and J by 0 bases; unmatched bases: 6. The germline V gene encodes CDR1 SGHTA and CDR2 FQGTGA. The CDR3 spans 15 residues. The chain's CDR3 is CASSQGQASNYGYTF. As DNA, the CDR3 is TGTGCCAGCAGCCAAGGACAGGCCTCTAACTATGGCTACACCTTC.

This clonotype was observed a few times. The chain employs TRBV7-6 and TRBJ2-1; D unresolved. Trimming cost V 6 bases and J 0 bases, with 21 bases left between them. Germline-derived CDR1 and CDR2 are SGHVS and FNYEAQ. This CDR3 is built from 18 residues. The CDR3 bases are TGTGCCAGCAGTTCACCCGGGCCCTCCTGGAGCTCCTACAATGAGCAGTTCTTC. Translating it yields CASSSPGPSWSSYNEQFF.